Given below is one T cell receptor (beta chain) in context. Sequenced by immunoSEQ multiplex PCR; TCRdb stores in-frame clones only, minus some. The table includes roughly 45,000 clones, approximately 95% detected once. This sample is part of a study of T cell changes during pregnancy in multiple sclerosis. This CDR3 contains 14 residues. Germline lookup yields CDR1 SEHNR and CDR2 FQNEAQ (reference sequence). The ends lost 7 bases at V and 6 bases at J; junction bases unmatched: 6. The starting material was CD8+ T cells from peripheral blood mononuclear cells, obtained in the first trimester of pregnancy. The origin of this receptor is a female donor with multiple sclerosis, enrolled in a pregnancy study. The rearrangement uses TRBV7-9 and TRBJ1-4; 9 bases map to TRBD1. The CDR3 region is CASNNRGRDEKLFF. In nucleotides, the CDR3 is TGTGCCAGCAATAACAGGGGGCGTGATGAAAAACTGTTTTTT.